This T cell receptor (beta chain) comes out of a study of OX40 agonist ivuxolimab in advanced cancers. On the study more broadly: Past anti-PD-1, anti-PD-L1 or anti-CTLA-4 therapy was accepted, and 40% to 50% had received some. Whole-study findings and limits: What antigens the expanded peripheral T cells recognized was never established. Near-lowest levels of clonal expansion characterized partial responders at 0.1-3.0 mg/kg.

Repertoires were generated with immunoSEQ multiplex PCR, while TCRdb's copy carries only in-frame clones and drops some. The sample gives 47,000 or so clones, roughly 86% of which show up once; about 10% is in the top ten. Concerning this clone itself: The antigen is not known.

Sampling times: baseline, cycle 4 day 1, cycle 7 day 1. The sequencing here drew on CD4+ or CD8+ T cells sorted from blood, taken in a trial of the OX40 agonist ivuxolimab. This clonotype was obtained from an adult with an advanced solid tumor such as melanoma, head and neck, liver or kidney cancer.

In nucleotides, the CDR3 is TGTGCCAGCAGCTTGCTTACAAGAAACACTGAAGCTTTCTTT. This encodes CASSLLTRNTEAFF. The V call is TRBV7-2, the J call TRBJ1-1, with D hard to call. CDR3 length: 14 amino acids. Trimming cost V 3 bases and J 2 bases, with 10 bases left between them. Germline CDR1 is SGHTA and CDR2 is FQGNSA.